The clone carrying this T cell receptor (beta chain) is large by share. This sample is part of a study of cytomegalovirus exposure and HLA in healthy donors. The PCR contained 60 Vbeta and 13 Jbeta primers. Only in-frame clones appear in the TCRdb table, and some are missing; sequencing was by immunoSEQ multiplex PCR. Of 75,000 to 95,000 clones listed, 69% are singletons. Germline-derived CDR1 and CDR2 are MGHRA and YSYEKL. With 3 bases removed from V and 0 bases from J, the gap between germline ends came to 12 bases. CDR3 length: 16 amino acids. Sequenced material: PBMCs. V and J are TRBV4-1 and TRBJ2-1; TRBD2 might be the D (6 bases). The origin of this receptor is a man aged 45-65 years in good health and CMV-seronegative. Written as DNA, the CDR3 is TGCGCCAGCAGCCAGCGTAGCGGAAGCTCCTACAATGAGCAGTTCTTC. Translating it yields CASSQRSGSSYNEQFF.